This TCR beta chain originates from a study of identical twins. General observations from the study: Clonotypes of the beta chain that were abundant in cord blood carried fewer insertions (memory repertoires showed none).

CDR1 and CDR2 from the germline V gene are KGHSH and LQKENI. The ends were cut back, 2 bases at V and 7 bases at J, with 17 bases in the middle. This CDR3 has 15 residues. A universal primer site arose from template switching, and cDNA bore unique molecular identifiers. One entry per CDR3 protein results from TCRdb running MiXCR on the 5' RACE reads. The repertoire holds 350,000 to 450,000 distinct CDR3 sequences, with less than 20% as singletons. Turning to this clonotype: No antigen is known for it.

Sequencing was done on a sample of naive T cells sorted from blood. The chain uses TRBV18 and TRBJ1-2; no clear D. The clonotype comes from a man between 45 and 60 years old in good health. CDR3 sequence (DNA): TGTGCCAGCTCACCAAATGCAGGCCCCGACGGTGGCTACACCTTC. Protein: CASSPNAGPDGGYTF.